A selection of T cell receptor beta chains follows, all from one sample in a study of blood T cell repertoires in COVID-19. Some clones are missing from TCRdb's copy, which holds only in-frame ones; the method was immunoSEQ multiplex PCR. The data hold under 500,000 clones, with about 85% observed a single time. The material sequenced was PBMCs or T cells enriched from blood (not recorded which). The source is a woman aged 18-29 years with acute COVID-19. The CDR3 runs from the conserved cysteine through the conserved F or W. A D gene is named only where the DNA matches it firmly. Clone size is not always given. Where it is, it says once, few, many or a class for expanded clones.

clone_size: NA; d_call: TRBD1; v_call: TRBV5-5; j_call: TRBJ2-2; cdr3_nt: TGTGCCAGCAGCTCCGGGACAGGGTTGGACGGGGAGCTGTTTTTT; cdr3_aa: CASSSGTGLDGELFF
clone_size: NA; d_call: NA; v_call: TRBV28; j_call: TRBJ1-3; cdr3_nt: TGTGCCAGCAGTCTGGGGGGAGGAGGTGGAAACACCATATATTTT; cdr3_aa: CASSLGGGGGNTIYF
clone_size: NA; d_call: NA; v_call: TRBV18; j_call: TRBJ2-7; cdr3_nt: TGTGCCAGCTCACCCCGCTGGACAGACGCAATCCTTTACGAGCAGTACTTC; cdr3_aa: CASSPRWTDAILYEQYF
clone_size: once; d_call: TRBD2; v_call: TRBV19; j_call: TRBJ2-7; cdr3_nt: TGTGCCAGTAGTCCTTCTCTCGGGAGGGAATACGAGCAGTACTTC; cdr3_aa: CASSPSLGREYEQYF
clone_size: NA; d_call: TRBD1; v_call: TRBV27; j_call: TRBJ1-4; cdr3_nt: TGTGCCAGCAGTTCACAGGGGGCGCGAAAACTGTTTTTT; cdr3_aa: CASSSQGARKLFF
clone_size: once; d_call: TRBD1; v_call: TRBV7-2; j_call: TRBJ1-5; cdr3_nt: TGTGCCAGCAGCTTAAGAGGACAGGGGTACCAGCCCCAGCATTTT; cdr3_aa: CASSLRGQGYQPQHF
clone_size: NA; d_call: NA; v_call: TRBV7-9; j_call: TRBJ2-6; cdr3_nt: TGTGCCAGCAGCTTAGATGGCAGGGCCTCTGGGGCCAACGTCCTGACTTTC; cdr3_aa: CASSLDGRASGANVLTF
clone_size: NA; d_call: TRBD1; v_call: TRBV2; j_call: TRBJ1-1; cdr3_nt: TGTGCCAGCATTCCCCAAGGGACAGCACCGGGTAGCACTGAAGCTTTCTTT; cdr3_aa: CASIPQGTAPGSTEAFF
clone_size: NA; d_call: TRBD2; v_call: TRBV27; j_call: TRBJ2-7; cdr3_nt: TGTGCCAGCAGTTTATCCGCATCGAGCGGGAGGTTCGAGCAGTACTTC; cdr3_aa: CASSLSASSGRFEQYF
clone_size: NA; d_call: TRBD1; v_call: TRBV2; j_call: TRBJ1-6; cdr3_nt: TGTGCCAGCAGTGGGGACAGGAGTAAATATTCACCCCTCCACTTT; cdr3_aa: CASSGDRSKYSPLHF
clone_size: NA; d_call: NA; v_call: TRBV5-6; j_call: TRBJ1-5; cdr3_nt: TGTGCCAGCAGCTTCTGGACTCGCAATCAGCCCCAGCATTTT; cdr3_aa: CASSFWTRNQPQHF
clone_size: NA; d_call: NA; v_call: TRBV29-1; j_call: TRBJ2-5; cdr3_nt: TGCAGCTCGGGGCCGCGGGAGACCCAGTACTTC; cdr3_aa: CSSGPRETQYF